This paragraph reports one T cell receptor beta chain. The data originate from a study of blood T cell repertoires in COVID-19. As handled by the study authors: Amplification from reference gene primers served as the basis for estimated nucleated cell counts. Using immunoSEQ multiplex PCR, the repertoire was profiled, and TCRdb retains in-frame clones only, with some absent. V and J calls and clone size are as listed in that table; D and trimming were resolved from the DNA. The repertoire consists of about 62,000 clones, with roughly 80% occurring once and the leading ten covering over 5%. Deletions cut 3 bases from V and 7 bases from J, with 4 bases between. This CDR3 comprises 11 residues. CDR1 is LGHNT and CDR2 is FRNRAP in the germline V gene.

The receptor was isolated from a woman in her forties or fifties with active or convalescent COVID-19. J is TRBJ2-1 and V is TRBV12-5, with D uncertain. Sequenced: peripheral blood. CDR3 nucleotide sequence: TGTGCTAGTGGTTTCGCGAATGAGCAGTTCTTC. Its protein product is CASGFANEQFF.